These 30 T cell receptor beta chains were sequenced from one sample in a study of OX40 agonist ivuxolimab in advanced cancers. Using immunoSEQ multiplex PCR, the repertoire was profiled, and TCRdb retains in-frame clones only, with some absent. The sample lists about 80,000 clones; 70% to 90% were seen once. The sample here was CD4+ or CD8+ T cells sorted from blood, taken in a trial of the OX40 agonist ivuxolimab. The receptors derive from an adult with an advanced solid tumor such as melanoma, head and neck, liver or kidney cancer.

The chain has TRBV11-2 and TRBJ1-1; D is possibly TRBD1 (6 bases). From germline, CDR1 is SGHAT and CDR2 FQNNGV. The length of the CDR3 is 17 residues. Trimming removed 1 base at V and 1 base at J, with 16 bases between. The CDR3 protein is CASSLAGVGGWNTEAFF. In DNA, the CDR3 is TGTGCCAGCAGCTTAGCAGGGGTAGGAGGCTGGAACACTGAAGCTTTCTTT.

This sequence joins TRBV7-9 and TRBJ2-7, with D possibly TRBD2 on 5 matching bases. Trimming removed 4 bases from V and 1 base from J, with 8 bases in between. The CDR3 extends over 13 amino acids. Germline assignment: CDR1 SEHNR and CDR2 FQNEAQ (reference sequence). For the CDR3, the DNA is TGTGCCAGCAGCTCTAGCAGTTCCTACGAGCAGTACTTC. This translates into CASSSSSSYEQYF.

The CDR3 DNA is TGTGCTAGTGGTTTCGAACTAGCGGGAGGGCCTATGGCGACCGAGCAGTACTTC. Translated, it gives CASGFELAGGPMATEQYF. The V and J genes are TRBV12-5 and TRBJ2-5; TRBD2 agrees at 13 bases. The J call may be in error: the DNA end matches TRBJ2-7 better. Germline-derived CDR1 and CDR2 are LGHNT and FRNRAP. This CDR3 has 18 amino acids.

V and J are TRBV6-6 and TRBJ1-1; D remains ambiguous. This CDR3 is 11 amino acids long. V was cut by 2 bases and J by 3 bases, with 1 base left in between. Germline CDR1 and CDR2: MNHNY and SVGAGI (reference sequence). CDR3 DNA: TGTGCCAGCAGTTACCACACTGAAGCTTTCTTT. Translated, it gives CASSYHTEAFF.

This chain links TRBV7-2 with TRBJ1-2; TRBD1 matches 7 bases. With 5 bases clipped from V and 4 bases from J, the junction kept 19 bases outside the gene matches. This CDR3 comprises 18 residues. Germline V gene data show CDR1 as SGHTA and CDR2 as FQGNSA. For the CDR3, the DNA is TGTGCCAGCAGCCCAGATTCAACTCAGGGGGGAGGAGCCTATGGCTACACCTTC. Its protein is CASSPDSTQGGGAYGYTF. Supplemented by reference TRBV7-2 and TRBJ1-2, the full variable domain reads GAGVSQSPSNKVTEKGKDVELRCDPISGHTALYWYRQSLGQGLEFLIYFQGNSAPDKSGLPSDRFSAERTGGSVSTLTIQRTQQEDSAVYLCASSPDSTQGGGAYGYTFGSGTRLTVV.

The chain joins TRBV2 to TRBJ2-3; a possible D gene is TRBD2 (5 bases). The CDR3 length is 16 residues. Trimming shortened V by 5 bases and J by 5 bases, and 20 bases separated the two germline ends. Germline CDR1 reads SNHLY; CDR2 reads FYNNEI. The CDR3 sequence: CASSTTGWSEVDTQYF. CDR3 DNA sequence: TGTGCCAGCAGTACTACGGGGTGGAGTGAGGTAGATACGCAGTATTTT. Full variable domain (remainder filled in from reference TRBV2 and TRBJ2-3): EPEVTQTPSHQVTQMGQEVILRCVPISNHLYFYWYRQILGQKVEFLVSFYNNEISEKSEIFDDQFSVERPDGSNFTLKIRSTKLEDSAMYFCASSTTGWSEVDTQYFGPGTRLTVL.

The rearrangement uses TRBV27 and TRBJ2-7, with TRBD1 as a possible D gene (6 bases). The V end lost 6 bases, the J end lost 2 bases, and 11 bases lay between the germline ends. Germline V CDR1 and CDR2: MNHEY, SMNVEV (reference sequence). The CDR3 is 13 residues long. The CDR3 nucleotides are TGTGCCAGCAGCCCCTCAGGGGCCTACGAGCAGTACTTC. This sequence encodes CASSPSGAYEQYF.

This clone was seen once. The CDR3 sequence is CASSLTGNTEAFF. CDR3 nucleotide sequence: TGTGCCAGCAGTCTGACAGGTAACACTGAAGCTTTCTTT. V usage is TRBV2 and J usage is TRBJ1-1; D perhaps matches TRBD1 (6 bases). This CDR3 is built from 13 residues. CDR1 SNHLY and CDR2 FYNNEI come from the germline V gene. Deletions cut 5 bases from V and 2 bases from J, with 9 bases between. Full variable domain (rest looked up from reference TRBV2 and TRBJ1-1): EPEVTQTPSHQVTQMGQEVILRCVPISNHLYFYWYRQILGQKVEFLVSFYNNEISEKSEIFDDQFSVERPDGSNFTLKIRSTKLEDSAMYFCASSLTGNTEAFFGQGTRLTVV.

This sequence joins TRBV29-1 and TRBJ1-1; D ambiguous. Germline V gene sequence: CDR1 SQVTM, CDR2 ANQGSEA. This CDR3 comprises 15 residues. V lost 6 bases to trimming and J lost 2 bases, with 19 bases between them. CDR3 nucleotide sequence: TGCAGCGTCGTACCTCAACGGGGAGCAAACACTGAAGCTTTCTTT. Amino acids: CSVVPQRGANTEAFF.

The chain couples TRBV18 to TRBJ1-2; 12 bases fit TRBD1. In germline, CDR1 is KGHSH, CDR2 LQKENI. Germline trimming cut 6 bases from V and 12 bases from J; bases unmatched to any gene: 14. This CDR3 is 15 amino acids long. For the CDR3, the DNA is TGTGCCAGCTCTCCGGGACAGGGGGCGCTTGGAGGCCACACCTTC. It is translated as CASSPGQGALGGHTF.

V and J are TRBV7-6 and TRBJ2-1; 9 bases align to TRBD2. J gave up 1 base and V 3 bases, and 10 bases lay outside the gene matches. The CDR3 is made up of 18 amino acids. Germline CDR1 is SGHVS and CDR2 is FNYEAQ. The CDR3 DNA sequence: TGTGCCAGCAGCTTTGGTAGCGGGGGACCCTTATCCTACAATGAGCAGTTCTTC. It is translated as CASSFGSGGPLSYNEQFF.

This sequence joins TRBV25-1 and TRBJ2-2, with TRBD1 identical over 8 bases. Germline V gene lookup returns CDR1 MGHDK and CDR2 SYGVNS. This CDR3 is built from 15 residues. V shed 4 bases and J 4 bases; nucleotides not matched to a gene: 5. CDR3 coding DNA: TGTGCCAGCAGTGCGACAGGGGCGAGCACCGGGGAGCTGTTTTTT. This translates into CASSATGASTGELFF. The whole variable domain, remainder taken from reference TRBV25-1 and TRBJ2-2, is EADIYQTPRYLVIGTGKKITLECSQTMGHDKMYWYQQDPGMELHLIHYSYGVNSTEKGDLSSESTVSRIRTEHFPLTLESARPSHTSQYLCASSATGASTGELFFGEGSRLTVL.

The chain recombines TRBV5-1 with TRBJ2-7, with a tentative D call TRBD2 (5 bases). The V gene's germline CDR1 is SGHRS and CDR2 YFSETQ. Between the trimmed V and J ends, which lost 0 bases and 2 bases, there was a span of 9 bases. This CDR3 has 14 residues. CDR3 nucleotides: TGCGCCAGCAGCTTGGAGGAGGTCACCTACGAGCAGTACTTC. Encoded protein: CASSLEEVTYEQYF.

This clone has just one count. This chain uses TRBV27 with TRBJ1-1, with D possibly being TRBD1 (6 bases). The CDR3 has 15 residues. The germline V gene encodes CDR1 MNHEY and CDR2 SMNVEV (reference sequence). Trimming removed 0 bases from V and 6 bases from J, with 14 bases in between. The CDR3 sequence: CASSLSGGARPEAFF. The CDR3 DNA reads TGTGCCAGCAGTTTATCGGGGGGGGCGAGACCTGAAGCTTTCTTT.

CDR3 residues: CASSLSGWGTGELFF. The CDR3 region has the DNA TGCGCCAGCAGCTTGTCAGGGTGGGGCACCGGGGAGCTGTTTTTT. This rearrangement joins TRBV5-1 to TRBJ2-2; D possibly corresponds to TRBD1 (5 bases). The CDR3 runs 15 residues. V lost 1 base to trimming and J lost 4 bases, with 11 bases between them. The germline V gene has CDR1 SGHRS and CDR2 YFSETQ.

The V and J genes are TRBV7-2 and TRBJ2-1; D is undetermined. The CDR3 totals 12 residues. The germline V gene encodes CDR1 SGHTA and CDR2 FQGNSA. V lost 5 bases and J lost 6, with 8 bases in between. CDR3 DNA: TGTGCCAGCAGCCCAACATCCAATGAGCAGTTCTTC. Translating gives CASSPTSNEQFF.

The V and J genes are TRBV4-2 and TRBJ2-7; possibly TRBD1 or TRBD2 for D (5 bases each). Germline V gene sequence: CDR1 LGHNA, CDR2 YNFKEQ. CDR3 length equals 15 residues. Trimming took off 3 bases at V and 1 base at J, with 13 bases between the two ends. DNA for the CDR3: TGTGCCAGCAGCCAGATAGAATGGGGGTCCTACGAGCAGTACTTC. Translating gives CASSQIEWGSYEQYF.

This clone has more than one count but fewer than ten. The genes are TRBV10-3 and TRBJ2-3, with D perhaps being TRBD1 or TRBD2 (6 bases each). Trimming took 6 bases from V and 4 from J, leaving 11 bases between them. This CDR3 spans 13 amino acids. Germline CDR1 ENHRY, CDR2 SYGVKD. The CDR3 DNA is TGTGCCATCAGGGAGGGGGTCGCAGATACGCAGTATTTT. Amino acids: CAIREGVADTQYF.

The chain couples TRBV5-8 to TRBJ2-7; 8 bases align to TRBD1. The CDR3 has 14 amino acids. V shed 4 bases and J 5 bases; nucleotides not matched to a gene: 8. CDR1 and CDR2 (germline): SGHTS, YDEGEE. CDR3 sequence: CASSARDRIHEQYF. The CDR3 nucleotides read TGTGCCAGCAGCGCCCGGGACAGGATCCACGAGCAGTACTTC.

This chain links TRBV7-2 with TRBJ2-7; D is unclear. V lost 7 bases, J lost 1 base, and 14 bases lay in between. Germline CDR1 and CDR2: SGHTA and FQGNSA. This CDR3 region has 14 residues. DNA for the CDR3: TGTGCCAGCACCCCCCTCGGGTATTCCTACGAGCAGTACTTC. It specifies CASTPLGYSYEQYF. Combining the CDR3 with reference TRBV7-2 and TRBJ2-7 gives the whole variable domain GAGVSQSPSNKVTEKGKDVELRCDPISGHTALYWYRQSLGQGLEFLIYFQGNSAPDKSGLPSDRFSAERTGGSVSTLTIQRTQQEDSAVYLCASTPLGYSYEQYFGPGTRLTVT.

The V call is TRBV29-1, the J call TRBJ2-2; D gene unclear. Trimming pared 7 bases from V and 2 bases from J, leaving 8 bases between. CDR3 length: 12 amino acids. Germline CDR1 and CDR2: SQVTM and ANQGSEA. DNA for the CDR3: TGCAGCGCCACTGTCAACACCGGGGAGCTGTTTTTT. Translated, it gives CSATVNTGELFF.

The chain employs TRBV5-6 and TRBJ2-5; D is tentatively TRBD1 or TRBD2 (5 bases each). CDR3 length equals 14 residues. Germline CDR1 SGHDT, CDR2 YYEEEE. Trimming removed 4 bases from V and 3 bases from J, with 13 bases in between. CDR3 in amino acids: CASSLASQEETQYF. The DNA of the CDR3 is TGTGCCAGCAGCCTAGCCTCACAGGAAGAGACCCAGTACTTC.

The chain recombines TRBV5-1 with TRBJ2-5, with D possibly matching TRBD1 (7 bases). Per germline, CDR1 SGHRS and CDR2 YFSETQ. The V gene lost 3 bases and the J gene lost 5 bases, with 17 bases spanning the gap. The CDR3 runs 15 residues. The CDR3 region is CASSSTTTGRETQYF. DNA of the CDR3: TGCGCCAGCAGCTCGACTACGACAGGGAGGGAGACCCAGTACTTC.

The chain employs TRBV18 and TRBJ1-5, with a tentative D call TRBD1 (6 bases). Per germline, CDR1 KGHSH and CDR2 LQKENI. V was cut by 2 bases and J by 2 bases, with 7 bases left in between. This CDR3 is 14 amino acids long. The CDR3 DNA reads TGTGCCAGCTCACCAAACAGGGGCAATCAGCCCCAGCATTTT. Amino acids: CASSPNRGNQPQHF.

This chain connects TRBV6-5 to TRBJ2-3; D is unresolved. CDR3 length: 15 amino acids. Germline V CDR1 and CDR2: MNHEY, SVGAGI. The V end was cut by 6 bases, the J end by 0 bases, with 13 bases between. For the CDR3, the DNA is TGTGCCAGCAGACCCGCGGAGTCTAGCACAGATACGCAGTATTTT. Translation: CASRPAESSTDTQYF.

In this sample, this clone turned up once. CDR3: CASSIGQTLGGHGYTF. For the CDR3, the DNA is TGTGCCAGTAGTATAGGGCAAACACTCGGCGGTCATGGCTACACCTTC. The V gene is TRBV19, the J gene TRBJ1-2; no clear D. The CDR3 is 16 amino acids. Trimming took 1 base from V and 6 from J, leaving 18 bases between them. Germline assignment: CDR1 LNHDA and CDR2 SQIVND (reference sequence).

The rearrangement joins TRBV6-5 to TRBJ1-5; TRBD1 agrees at 7 bases. There are 14 residues in the CDR3. V trimming: 6 bases; J trimming: 7 bases; junction bases outside the gene matches: 9. Germline assignment: CDR1 MNHEY and CDR2 SVGAGI. The CDR3 nucleotides read TGTGCCAGCAGGTACAGGGGCGGGGAGCAGCCCCAGCATTTT. Its translation is CASRYRGGEQPQHF.

CDR3 nucleotide sequence: TGTGCCAGCAGCTCTAAGGGGCCCGATACGCAGTATTTT. Residues: CASSSKGPDTQYF. The genes are TRBV7-9 and TRBJ2-3; a possible D gene is TRBD1 (5 bases). Germline CDR1 and CDR2: SEHNR and FQNEAQ (reference sequence). This CDR3 is built from 13 residues. The ends were cut back, 4 bases at V and 6 bases at J, with 11 bases in the middle.

The chain links TRBV9 to TRBJ1-1; D possibly corresponds to TRBD1 (5 bases). Germline-derived CDR1 and CDR2 are SGDLS and YYNGEE. This CDR3 region has 15 residues. The V end was cut by 4 bases, the J end by 3 bases, with 16 bases between. This CDR3 is CASSPRAGVDTEAFF. CDR3 coding DNA: TGTGCCAGCAGCCCCCGGGCGGGGGTAGACACTGAAGCTTTCTTT.

This rearrangement joins TRBV4-2 to TRBJ1-3; 8 positions match TRBD1. This CDR3 is built from 13 residues. With V trimmed by 5 bases and J by 8 bases, 5 bases remained unmatched. Germline CDR1 LGHNA, CDR2 YNFKEQ. The CDR3 DNA follows: TGTGCCAGCAGCAGACAGGGGTTAGACACCATATATTTT. Translation: CASSRQGLDTIYF.